This T cell receptor beta chain comes out of a study of spatial heterogeneity in lung cancer. At the level of the study: The average appearance count of each unique TCR and UMI combination in raw reads was more than 9.5.

Study conclusions and caveats: More often at tumor resection than at routine follow-up, ubiquitous expanded tumor TCRs were detected in the blood.

This clonotype turned up a few times. Its target is unknown. The time point here: sample taken at primary tumor resection. Patients with untreated early-stage non-small cell lung cancer, numbering 72, were the donors. Whole RNA, which was extracted from tumor, nontumor lung tissue or frozen PBMC, was sequenced without any cell sorting. Each CDR3 protein gets one entry after TCRdb re-called the 5' RACE reads with MiXCR. The profile shows tens of thousands of distinct CDR3 sequences, roughly 15% of them singletons. The CDR3 is made up of 15 amino acids. Germline assignment: CDR1 SGHTA and CDR2 FQGNSA. With 0 bases clipped from V and 6 bases from J, the junction kept 4 bases outside the gene matches.

This sequence originates from a male donor with early-stage non-small cell lung cancer. The chain combines TRBV7-2 with TRBJ2-2; TRBD2 agrees at 7 bases. Sequencing used PBMCs, obtained at surgery. The CDR3 region has the DNA TGTGCCAGCAGCTTAGCTGGCGGGGGTGCCGGGGAGCTGTTTTTT. Residues: CASSLAGGGAGELFF.